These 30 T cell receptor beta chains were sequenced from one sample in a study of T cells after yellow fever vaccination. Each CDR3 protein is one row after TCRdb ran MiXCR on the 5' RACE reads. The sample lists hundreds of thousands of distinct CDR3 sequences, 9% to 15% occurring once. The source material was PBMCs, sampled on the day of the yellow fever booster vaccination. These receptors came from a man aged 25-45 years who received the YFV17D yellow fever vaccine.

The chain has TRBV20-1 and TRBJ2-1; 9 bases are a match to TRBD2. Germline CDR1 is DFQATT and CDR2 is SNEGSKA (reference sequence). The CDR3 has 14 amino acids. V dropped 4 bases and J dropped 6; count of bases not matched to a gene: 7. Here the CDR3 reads CSATDPLAGNEQFF. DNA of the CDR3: TGCAGTGCTACTGACCCACTAGCGGGCAATGAGCAGTTCTTC.

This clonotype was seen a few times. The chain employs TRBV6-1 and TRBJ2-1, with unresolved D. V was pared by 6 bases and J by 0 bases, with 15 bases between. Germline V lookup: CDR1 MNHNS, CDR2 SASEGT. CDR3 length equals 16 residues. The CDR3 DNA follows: TGTGCCAGCAGACCAAGCAGAGACGTCTCCTACAATGAGCAGTTCTTC. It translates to CASRPSRDVSYNEQFF.

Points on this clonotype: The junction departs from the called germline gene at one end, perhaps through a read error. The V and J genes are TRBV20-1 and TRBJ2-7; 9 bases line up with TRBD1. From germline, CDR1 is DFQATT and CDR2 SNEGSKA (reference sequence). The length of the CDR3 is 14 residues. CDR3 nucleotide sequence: TGCTGTGCTATCATCGGGACAGGGACGGACGAGCAGTACTTC. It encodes CCAIIGTGTDEQYF.

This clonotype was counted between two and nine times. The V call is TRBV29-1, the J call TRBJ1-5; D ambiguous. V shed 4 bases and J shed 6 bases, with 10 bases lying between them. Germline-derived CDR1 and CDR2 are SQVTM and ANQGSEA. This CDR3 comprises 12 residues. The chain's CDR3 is CSVGEGSQPQHF. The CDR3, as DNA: TGCAGCGTTGGAGAGGGCAGTCAGCCCCAGCATTTT.

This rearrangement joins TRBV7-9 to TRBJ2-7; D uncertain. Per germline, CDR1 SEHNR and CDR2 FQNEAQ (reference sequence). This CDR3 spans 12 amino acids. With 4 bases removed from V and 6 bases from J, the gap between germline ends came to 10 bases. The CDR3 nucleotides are TGTGCCAGCAGCTCCCTGCCTCTCGAGCAGTACTTC. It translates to CASSSLPLEQYF.

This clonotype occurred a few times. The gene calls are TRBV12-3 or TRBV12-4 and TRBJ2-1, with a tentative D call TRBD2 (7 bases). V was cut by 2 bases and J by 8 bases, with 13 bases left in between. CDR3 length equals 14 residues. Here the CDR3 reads CASSLSIGGHEQFF. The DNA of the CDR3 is TGTGCCAGCAGTTTATCGATCGGGGGGCATGAGCAGTTCTTC.

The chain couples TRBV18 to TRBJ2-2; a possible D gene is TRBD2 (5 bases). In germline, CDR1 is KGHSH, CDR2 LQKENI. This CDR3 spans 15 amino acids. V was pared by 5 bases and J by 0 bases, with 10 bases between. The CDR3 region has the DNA TGTGCCAGCTCAGACTACCTCGCGAACACCGGGGAGCTGTTTTTT. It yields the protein CASSDYLANTGELFF.

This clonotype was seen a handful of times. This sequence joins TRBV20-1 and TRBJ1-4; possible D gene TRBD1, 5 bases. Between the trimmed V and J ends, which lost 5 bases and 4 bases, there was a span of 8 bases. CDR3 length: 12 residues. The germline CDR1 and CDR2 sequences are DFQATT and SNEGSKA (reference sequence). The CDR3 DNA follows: TGCAGTGCTCCCGGGGGTAATGAAAAACTGTTTTTT. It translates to CSAPGGNEKLFF.

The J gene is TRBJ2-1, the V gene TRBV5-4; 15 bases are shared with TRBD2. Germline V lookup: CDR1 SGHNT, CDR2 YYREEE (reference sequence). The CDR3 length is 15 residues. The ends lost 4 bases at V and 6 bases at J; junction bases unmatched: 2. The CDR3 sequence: CASSMGLAGGNEQFF. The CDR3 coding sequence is TGTGCCAGCAGCATGGGACTAGCGGGAGGCAATGAGCAGTTCTTC.

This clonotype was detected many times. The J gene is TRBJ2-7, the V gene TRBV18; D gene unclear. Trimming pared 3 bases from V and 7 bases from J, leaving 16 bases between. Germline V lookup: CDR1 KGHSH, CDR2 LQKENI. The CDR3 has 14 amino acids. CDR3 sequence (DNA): TGTGCCAGCTCACCTGAAACGGAATCGGCGGAGCAGTACTTC. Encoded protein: CASSPETESAEQYF.

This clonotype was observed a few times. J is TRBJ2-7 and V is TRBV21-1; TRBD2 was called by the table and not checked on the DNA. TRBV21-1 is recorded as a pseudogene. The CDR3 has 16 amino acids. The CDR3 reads CASSKARLAGRREQYF. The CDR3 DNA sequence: TGTGCCAGCAGCAAAGCCAGGCTAGCGGGAAGGCGCGAGCAGTACTTC.

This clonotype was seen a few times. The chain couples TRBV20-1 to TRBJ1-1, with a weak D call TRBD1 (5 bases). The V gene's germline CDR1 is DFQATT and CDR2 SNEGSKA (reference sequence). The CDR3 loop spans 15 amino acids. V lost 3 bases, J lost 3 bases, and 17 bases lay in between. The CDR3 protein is CSARGDPREDTEAFF. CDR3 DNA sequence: TGCAGTGCTAGGGGGGACCCCCGAGAGGACACTGAAGCTTTCTTT.

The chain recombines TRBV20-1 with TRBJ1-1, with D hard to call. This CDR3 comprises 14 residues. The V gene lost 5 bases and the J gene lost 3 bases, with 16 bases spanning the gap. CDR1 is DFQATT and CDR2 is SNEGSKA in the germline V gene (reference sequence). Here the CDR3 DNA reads TGCAGTGCTCGACGAATTCAGGTTTACACTGAAGCTTTCTTT. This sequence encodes CSARRIQVYTEAFF.

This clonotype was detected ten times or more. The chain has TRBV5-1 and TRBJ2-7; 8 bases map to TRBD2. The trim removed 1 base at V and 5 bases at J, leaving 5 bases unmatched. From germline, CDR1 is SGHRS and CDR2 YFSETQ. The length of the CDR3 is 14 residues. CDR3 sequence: CASSLTSGVDEQYF. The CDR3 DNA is TGCGCCAGCAGCTTGACTAGCGGAGTGGACGAGCAGTACTTC.

CDR3 sequence: CSARLPGRETLFRYEQYF. The CDR3 DNA follows: TGCAGTGCTAGACTCCCGGGTCGGGAGACCCTCTTTCGTTACGAGCAGTACTTC. The genes are TRBV20-1 and TRBJ2-7, with a tentative D call TRBD2 (6 bases). V was trimmed by 2 bases and J by 4 bases, leaving 27 bases between them. This CDR3 region has 18 residues. Germline CDR1 is DFQATT and CDR2 is SNEGSKA (reference sequence).

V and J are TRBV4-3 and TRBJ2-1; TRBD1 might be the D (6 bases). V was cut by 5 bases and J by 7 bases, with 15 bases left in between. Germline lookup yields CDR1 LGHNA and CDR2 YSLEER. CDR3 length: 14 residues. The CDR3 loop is CASSKGGTGNEQFF. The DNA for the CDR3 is TGCGCCAGCAGCAAAGGGGGAACGGGGAATGAGCAGTTCTTC.

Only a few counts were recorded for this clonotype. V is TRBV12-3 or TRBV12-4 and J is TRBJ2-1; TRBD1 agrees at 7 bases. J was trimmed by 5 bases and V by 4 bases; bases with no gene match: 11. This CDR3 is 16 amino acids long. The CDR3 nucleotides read TGTGCCAGCAGTTCAACGCCGGGACAGCAAAACAATGAGCAGTTCTTC. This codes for CASSSTPGQQNNEQFF.

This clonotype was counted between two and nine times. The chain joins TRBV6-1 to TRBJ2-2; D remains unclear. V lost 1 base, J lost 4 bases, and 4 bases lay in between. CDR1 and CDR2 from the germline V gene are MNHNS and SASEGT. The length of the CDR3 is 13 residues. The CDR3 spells CASSEVATGELFF. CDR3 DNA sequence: TGTGCCAGCAGTGAAGTGGCCACCGGGGAGCTGTTTTTT.

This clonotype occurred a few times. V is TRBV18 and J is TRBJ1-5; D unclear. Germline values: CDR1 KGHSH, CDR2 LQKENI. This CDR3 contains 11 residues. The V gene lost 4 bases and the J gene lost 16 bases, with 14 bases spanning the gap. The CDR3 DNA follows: TGTGCCAGCTCACAAGACGGTCCAATTCATTTT. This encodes CASSQDGPIHF.

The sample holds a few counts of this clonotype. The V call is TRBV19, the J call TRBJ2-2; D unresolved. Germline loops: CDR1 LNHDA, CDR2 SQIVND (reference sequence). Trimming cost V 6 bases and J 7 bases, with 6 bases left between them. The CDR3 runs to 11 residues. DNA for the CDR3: TGTGCCAGTAGCACGGTCGGGGAGCTGTTTTTT. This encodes CASSTVGELFF.

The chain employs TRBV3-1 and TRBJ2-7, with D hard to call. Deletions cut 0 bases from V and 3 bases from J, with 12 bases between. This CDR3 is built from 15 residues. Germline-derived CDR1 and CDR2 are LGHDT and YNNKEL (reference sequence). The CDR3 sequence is CASSQDPSGVYEQYF. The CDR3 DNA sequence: TGTGCCAGCAGCCAAGATCCCAGTGGGGTCTACGAGCAGTACTTC.

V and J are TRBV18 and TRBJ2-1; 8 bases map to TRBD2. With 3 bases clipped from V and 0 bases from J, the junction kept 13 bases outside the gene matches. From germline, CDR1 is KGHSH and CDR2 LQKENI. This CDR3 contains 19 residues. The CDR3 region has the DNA TGTGCCAGCTCACCTACGGGGGCAGCGGGAGTGGCCTCCTACAATGAGCAGTTCTTC. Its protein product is CASSPTGAAGVASYNEQFF.

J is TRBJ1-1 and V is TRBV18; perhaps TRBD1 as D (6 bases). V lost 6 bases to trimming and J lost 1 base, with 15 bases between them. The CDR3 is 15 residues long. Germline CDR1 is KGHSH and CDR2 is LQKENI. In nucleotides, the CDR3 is TGTGCCAGCTCTCAACAGGGTTCGCCGAACACTGAAGCTTTCTTT. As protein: CASSQQGSPNTEAFF.

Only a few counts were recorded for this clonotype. In nucleotides, the CDR3 is TGTGCCAGCAGCCGCGCGGGGGGTGAAGCTTTCTTT. The encoded protein is CASSRAGGEAFF. The gene calls are TRBV5-4 and TRBJ1-1, with D perhaps TRBD1 (5 bases). CDR1 and CDR2 from the germline V gene are SGHNT and YYREEE (reference sequence). V lost 4 bases and J 7 bases, leaving 11 bases between the germline ends. This CDR3 spans 12 amino acids.

The CDR3 protein is CARSPEGHSYNEQFF. The CDR3 DNA sequence: TGTGCCAGGAGCCCGGAGGGCCACTCCTACAATGAGCAGTTCTTC. The genes are TRBV5-3 and TRBJ2-1, with a tentative D call TRBD2 (6 bases). TRBV5-3 is an ORF for which the function is uncertain. V lost 8 bases to trimming and J lost 0 bases, with 15 bases between them. The CDR3 totals 15 residues.

The CDR3 region has the DNA TGCAGTGCTAGCGGATTCTCTTTAGCGGTTGAGCAGTTCTTC. This sequence encodes CSASGFSLAVEQFF. This sequence joins TRBV20-1 and TRBJ2-1; TRBD2 is a possible D gene (6 bases). Trimming pared 3 bases from V and 9 bases from J, leaving 18 bases between. The germline CDR1 and CDR2 sequences are DFQATT and SNEGSKA (reference sequence). The CDR3 covers 14 residues.

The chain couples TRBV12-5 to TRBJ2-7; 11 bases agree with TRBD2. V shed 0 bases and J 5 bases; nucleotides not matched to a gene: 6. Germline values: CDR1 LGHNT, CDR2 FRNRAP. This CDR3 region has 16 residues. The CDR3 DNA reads TGTGCTAGTGGTTTGGTACTAGCGGGAGCGGCTCACGAGCAGTACTTC. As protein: CASGLVLAGAAHEQYF.

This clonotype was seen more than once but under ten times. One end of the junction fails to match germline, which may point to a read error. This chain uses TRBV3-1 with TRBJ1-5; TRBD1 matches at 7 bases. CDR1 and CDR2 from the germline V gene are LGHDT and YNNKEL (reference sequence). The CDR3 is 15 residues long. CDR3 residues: CASTQGTDSNQPQHF. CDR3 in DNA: TGTGCCAGCACCCAAGGGACAGATAGCAATCAGCCCCAGCATTTT. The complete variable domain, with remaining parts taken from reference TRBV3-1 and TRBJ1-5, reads DTAVSQTPKYLVTQMGNDKSIKCEQNLGHDTMYWYKQDSKKFLKIMFSYNNKELIINETVPNRFSPKSPDKAHLNLHINSLELGDSAVYFCASTQGTDSNQPQHFGDGTRLSIL.

Here the CDR3 DNA reads TGTGCCAGCAGCCAAGAGGGGGCTTGGGAAGCTTTCTTT. Translated: CASSQEGAWEAFF. The J gene is TRBJ1-1, the V gene TRBV4-2, with D perhaps matching TRBD1 (6 bases). V was trimmed by 0 bases and J by 8 bases, leaving 10 bases between them. The CDR3 totals 13 residues. From germline, CDR1 is LGHNA and CDR2 YNFKEQ.

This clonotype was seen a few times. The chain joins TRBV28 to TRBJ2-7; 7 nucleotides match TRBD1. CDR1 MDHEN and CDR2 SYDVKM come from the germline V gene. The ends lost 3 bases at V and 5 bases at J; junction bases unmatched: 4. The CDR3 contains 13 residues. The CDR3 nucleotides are TGTGCCAGCAGTTTGGGACAGATCCACGAGCAGTACTTC. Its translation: CASSLGQIHEQYF. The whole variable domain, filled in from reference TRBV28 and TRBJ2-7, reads DVKVTQSSRYLVKRTGEKVFLECVQDMDHENMFWYRQDPGLGLRLIYFSYDVKMKEKGDIPEGYSVSREKKERFSLILESASTNQTSMYLCASSLGQIHEQYFGPGTRLTVT.